The next 3 T cell receptor beta chains were all read from a single sample in a study of shared clonotypes between healthy human individuals. Clones were read by immunoSEQ multiplex PCR, and TCRdb kept only the in-frame ones, dropping some. The table has around 700,000 clones, approximately 79% seen once. The sequencing sample was made of memory CD4+ T cells sorted from blood. Subset described: CD45RA-negative fraction. The receptors shown here come from a woman younger than 45 in good health.

This chain connects TRBV5-4 to TRBJ1-2; no firm D call. Germline CDR1 reads SGHNT; CDR2 reads YYREEE (reference sequence). The CDR3 is 13 amino acids. The ends were cut back, 2 bases at V and 8 bases at J, with 13 bases in the middle. CDR3 in DNA: TGTGCCAGCAGCTTACTAGGGATCGGCGGCTACACCTTC. It translates to CASSLLGIGGYTF.

The gene calls are TRBV21-1 and TRBJ2-4; TRBD1 reflects the table's D call only, with no check against the DNA. TRBV21-1 is recorded as a pseudogene. There are 20 residues in the CDR3. The CDR3 sequence: CASSKRGDRGRALAKNIQYF. CDR3 nucleotides: TGTGCCAGCAGCAAACGCGGGGACAGGGGAAGAGCCCTAGCCAAAAACATTCAGTACTTC.

V and J are TRBV19 and TRBJ2-3; D tentatively fits TRBD1 or TRBD2 (5 bases each). Trimming shortened V by 6 bases and J by 5 bases, and 15 bases separated the two germline ends. This CDR3 is 14 amino acids long. In germline, CDR1 is LNHDA, CDR2 SQIVND (reference sequence). The CDR3 is CASSSLGVEDTQYF. In DNA form, the CDR3 reads TGTGCCAGTAGCTCATTGGGGGTTGAAGATACGCAGTATTTT.